Following are 24 T cell receptor beta chains from one sample sequenced in a study of T cell repertoires in aging, cancer and after chemotherapy. Multiplex touch-down PCR with TRB-A/B primers amplified rearranged V-D-J TRB sequences. TCRdb re-derived calls from the multiplex PCR reads in MiXCR, one entry per CDR3 protein. The repertoire holds around 740 distinct CDR3 sequences, with approximately 19% as singletons. Peripheral blood genomic DNA, not sorted cells or RNA, was the template. The sample consisted of blood. All receptors come from a human donor with a blood cancer.

By sample share, this clonotype is large. The chain has TRBV20-1 and TRBJ2-3; 8 bases agree with TRBD2. The V gene's germline CDR1 is DFQATT and CDR2 SNEGSKA (reference sequence). J was trimmed by 6 bases and V by 5 bases; bases with no gene match: 13. The CDR3 contains 15 residues. The CDR3, as DNA: TGCAGTGCTGGGGGTGGACTAGCAAACTCCGATACGCAGTATTTT. It yields the protein CSAGGGLANSDTQYF.

By frequency in the sample, this clonotype is large (0.1 to 1%). This rearrangement joins TRBV7-9 to TRBJ1-1, with no clear D. The CDR3 length is 13 residues. Germline CDR1 SEHNR, CDR2 FQNEAQ (reference sequence). The germline V and J ends were trimmed by 5 bases and 4 bases, with 11 bases remaining between them. Here the CDR3 reads CASSPTEGTEAFF. DNA for the CDR3: TGTGCCAGCAGCCCCACGGAGGGCACTGAAGCTTTCTTT.

V gene TRBV5-1 combines with J gene TRBJ2-2; 14 positions agree with TRBD2. The CDR3 runs 16 residues. The V gene's germline CDR1 is SGHRS and CDR2 YFSETQ. V was pared by 4 bases and J by 5 bases, with 4 bases of the junction left unmatched. The CDR3 region is CASSPGLAGVTGELFF. As DNA, the CDR3 is TGCGCCAGCAGCCCGGGACTAGCGGGAGTTACCGGGGAGCTGTTTTTT. The whole variable domain, filled in from reference TRBV5-1 and TRBJ2-2, reads KAGVTQTPRYLIKTRGQQVTLSCSPISGHRSVSWYQQTPGQGLQFLFEYFSETQRNKGNFPGRFSGRQFSNSRSEMNVSTLELGDSALYLCASSPGLAGVTGELFFGEGSRLTVL.

This clonotype qualifies as medium-sized (0.01 to 0.1%). The chain is built from TRBV19 and TRBJ1-5; D gene ambiguous. The V gene's germline CDR1 is LNHDA and CDR2 SQIVND (reference sequence). V was cut by 1 base and J by 0 bases, with 4 bases left in between. This CDR3 is built from 14 residues. DNA of the CDR3: TGTGCCAGTAGTATAGGGTATAGCAATCAGCCCCAGCATTTT. Amino acid sequence: CASSIGYSNQPQHF.

This clonotype was counted between two and nine times. This chain uses TRBV14 with TRBJ1-1; D not resolved. Germline CDR1 reads SGHDN; CDR2 reads FVKESK. Trimming left V 4 bases short and J 4 bases short, with 19 bases between. This CDR3 spans 16 amino acids. The CDR3 sequence is CASSPLGGEEVTEAFF. DNA of the CDR3: TGTGCCAGCAGCCCCCTAGGTGGGGAAGAGGTCACTGAAGCTTTCTTT.

The J gene is TRBJ2-7, the V gene TRBV20-1, with 12 bases that match TRBD2. CDR1 and CDR2 (germline): DFQATT, SNEGSKA (reference sequence). This CDR3 is 14 amino acids long. Trimming at V came to 8 bases and at J to 4 bases, leaving 9 bases not matched to a gene. CDR3 in amino acids: CSPNTGLAGYEQYF. Here the CDR3 DNA reads TGCAGTCCTAATACGGGACTAGCGGGTTACGAGCAGTACTTC.

This clonotype appeared a few times. This chain uses TRBV21-1 with TRBJ2-1; the DNA was not compared with TRBD1, the D call given in the table. TRBV21-1 is a documented pseudogene. CDR3 length: 15 residues. The CDR3 bases are TGTGCCAGCAGCAAAGCGTGGGGGTGGTGCAATGAGCAGTTCTTC. Translation gives CASSKAWGWCNEQFF.

This clonotype is judged large. This sequence joins TRBV5-4 and TRBJ2-1, with 9 nucleotides matching TRBD2. The CDR3 covers 15 residues. Losses at the gene ends were 0 bases for V and 5 bases for J; bases not matched to a gene: 3. Germline V gives CDR1 SGHNT, CDR2 YYREEE (reference sequence). The CDR3 region has the DNA TGTGCCAGCAGCTTGGGCGGGAGGGCCAACAATGAGCAGTTCTTC. This codes for CASSLGGRANNEQFF.

V is TRBV20-1 and J is TRBJ2-5, with 8 nucleotides matching TRBD2. The ends lost 2 bases at V and 5 bases at J; junction bases unmatched: 13. Germline assignment: CDR1 DFQATT and CDR2 SNEGSKA (reference sequence). CDR3 length: 16 residues. CDR3 in DNA: TGCAGTGCTAGACCCTATGGGCGGGAGGCATGGGAGACCCAGTACTTC. Translated, it gives CSARPYGREAWETQYF.

Judged by abundance, this clonotype is medium-sized. The V and J genes are TRBV12-3 or TRBV12-4 and TRBJ2-7; 14 bases match TRBD2. With V trimmed by 4 bases and J by 2 bases, 4 bases remained unmatched. This CDR3 has 16 residues. DNA for the CDR3: TGTGCCAGCAGTTCGGGACTAGCGGGAGAGACCTACGAGCAGTACTTC. This translates into CASSSGLAGETYEQYF.

This clonotype turned up a few times. This chain uses TRBV28 with TRBJ2-5; D is perhaps TRBD2 (5 bases). The V end lost 2 bases, the J end lost 4 bases, and 11 bases lay between the germline ends. Germline CDR1 reads MDHEN; CDR2 reads SYDVKM. The CDR3 has 14 residues. The CDR3, as DNA: TGTGCCAGCAGTTTAGTTGGGAGCCGAGAGACCCAGTACTTC. Translated: CASSLVGSRETQYF. Full variable domain (remainder filled in from reference TRBV28 and TRBJ2-5): DVKVTQSSRYLVKRTGEKVFLECVQDMDHENMFWYRQDPGLGLRLIYFSYDVKMKEKGDIPEGYSVSREKKERFSLILESASTNQTSMYLCASSLVGSRETQYFGPGTRLLVL.

By proportion, this clonotype is medium-sized. The CDR3 loop reads CASSLGTNTGELFF. The CDR3 nucleotides read TGTGCCAGCAGTTTGGGGACAAACACCGGGGAGCTGTTTTTT. The chain joins TRBV28 to TRBJ2-2; D is perhaps TRBD1 (6 bases). Trimming shortened V by 3 bases and J by 2 bases, and 7 bases separated the two germline ends. This CDR3 is 14 amino acids long. CDR1 and CDR2 (germline): MDHEN, SYDVKM.

V and J are TRBV20-1 and TRBJ2-3, with TRBD2 as a possible D gene (6 bases). The CDR3 length is 12 residues. Trimming cost V 7 bases and J 5 bases, with 13 bases left between them. The germline CDR1 and CDR2 sequences are DFQATT and SNEGSKA (reference sequence). CDR3 loop: CSGSNGGDTQYF. CDR3 coding DNA: TGCAGTGGCTCTAACGGGGGAGATACGCAGTATTTT.

In its sample, this clonotype is medium-sized (0.01 to 0.1%). This rearrangement joins TRBV12-3 or TRBV12-4 to TRBJ2-1, with a tentative D call TRBD2 (5 bases). Trimming removed 6 bases at V and 10 bases at J, with 10 bases between. The CDR3 contains 11 residues. In nucleotides, the CDR3 is TGTGCCAGCAGCCCCCCGGGGGAGCAGTTCTTC. Protein product: CASSPPGEQFF.

V usage is TRBV29-1 and J usage is TRBJ2-7; TRBD1 matches at 9 bases. This CDR3 contains 14 residues. Germline V gene sequence: CDR1 SQVTM, CDR2 ANQGSEA. Trimming at V came to 6 bases and at J to 3 bases, leaving 9 bases not matched to a gene. The CDR3 nucleotides read TGCAGCGTAACAGGGGGCGGCGGAGGCTACGAGCAGTACTTC. The encoded protein is CSVTGGGGGYEQYF.

By sample fraction, this clonotype is medium-sized (0.01 to 0.1%). The rearrangement uses TRBV12-3 or TRBV12-4 and TRBJ2-2; D ambiguous. The CDR3 loop spans 12 amino acids. The V end was cut by 1 base, the J end by 7 bases, with 4 bases between. CDR3 sequence reads: CASSLVGGELFF. CDR3 nucleotides: TGTGCCAGCAGTTTAGTCGGCGGGGAGCTGTTTTTT.

The rearrangement joins TRBV28 to TRBJ1-3, with no clear D. Germline lookup yields CDR1 MDHEN and CDR2 SYDVKM. The CDR3 consists of 11 residues. Trimming cost V 7 bases and J 7 bases, with 8 bases left between them. Written as DNA, the CDR3 is TGTGCCAGCAAGGAGGCGAACACCATATATTTT. Translating it yields CASKEANTIYF.

The V and J genes are TRBV7-3 and TRBJ2-3; TRBD2 aligns across 10 bases. Trimming removed 4 bases from V and 0 bases from J; junction bases left unmatched: 4. The CDR3 totals 16 residues. Germline lookup yields CDR1 SGHTA and CDR2 FQGTGA. CDR3 residues: CASSSGLAQSTDTQYF. In DNA form, the CDR3 reads TGTGCCAGCAGCTCGGGACTAGCGCAAAGCACAGATACGCAGTATTTT.

This clonotype is medium-sized (0.01 to 0.1%) in the sample. The chain joins TRBV6-4 to TRBJ2-1; D gene unclear. The V and J ends lost 2 bases and 4 bases respectively, with 15 bases between them. The CDR3 covers 16 residues. CDR1 is MRHNA, CDR2 SNTAGT, per germline. The DNA of the CDR3 is TGTGCCAGCAGTGACAGGTTTAGCAGCCTTTACAATGAGCAGTTCTTC. Residues: CASSDRFSSLYNEQFF.

The gene calls are TRBV5-4 and TRBJ2-7, with D perhaps TRBD1 or TRBD2 (5 bases each). The CDR3 sequence is 13 residues long. From germline, CDR1 is SGHNT and CDR2 YYREEE (reference sequence). With 5 bases removed from V and 4 bases from J, the gap between germline ends came to 13 bases. The CDR3 DNA follows: TGTGCCAGCAGTACGGGACGGCTATACGAGCAGTACTTC. It specifies CASSTGRLYEQYF.

This clonotype is labeled as medium-sized (0.01 to 0.1%). In DNA form, the CDR3 reads TGTGCCAGCAGCGCACTGGGGGGGCTTTGGGACACTGAAGCTTTCTTT. Its protein product is CASSALGGLWDTEAFF. The chain carries TRBV7-9 and TRBJ1-1; weak D call: TRBD1 (6 bases). Germline CDR1 SEHNR, CDR2 FQNEAQ (reference sequence). The V and J ends lost 5 bases and 3 bases respectively, with 19 bases between them. The CDR3 loop spans 16 amino acids.

The chain is built from TRBV12-5 and TRBJ2-1, with 8 bases that match TRBD1. The CDR3 consists of 15 residues. J gave up 4 bases and V 6 bases, and 8 bases lay outside the gene matches. Germline V lookup: CDR1 LGHNT, CDR2 FRNRAP. The CDR3: CASGFDRGDYNEQFF. The CDR3 region has the DNA TGTGCTAGTGGCTTCGACAGGGGCGATTACAATGAGCAGTTCTTC.

In this sample, this clonotype is medium-sized. The CDR3 reads CASSPGAGGSQPQHF. Written as DNA, the CDR3 is TGTGCCAGCTCACCAGGGGCCGGGGGGAGTCAGCCCCAGCATTTT. This chain uses TRBV18 with TRBJ1-5, with a possible D match to TRBD1 (5 bases). Germline CDR1 and CDR2: KGHSH and LQKENI. Trimming left V 2 bases short and J 6 bases short, with 14 bases between. The CDR3 covers 15 residues.

By frequency in the sample, this clonotype is large. The rearrangement uses TRBV27 and TRBJ1-6; TRBD1 matches 7 bases. This CDR3 has 14 residues. Germline loops: CDR1 MNHEY, CDR2 SMNVEV (reference sequence). With 5 bases clipped from V and 8 bases from J, the junction kept 6 bases outside the gene matches. CDR3: CASSPIGTDSPLHF. CDR3 in DNA: TGTGCCAGCAGTCCTATCGGGACAGATTCACCCCTCCACTTT.